Given below is one T cell receptor (beta chain) in context. The antigen it recognizes is unknown. It has no much larger one-base neighbor in the sample; base qualities were not kept. The entry originates in a study of T cells after somatic rescue of genetic block (dated by TCRdb to about 2020). Regarding the study in general: What the study looked at was long-term robustness, specifically in a T-cell system that came about through somatic rescue of a genetic block in T-cell development.

Library preparation was by the immunoSEQ multiplex PCR assay. Drawn from immuneACCESS, this table holds only the in-frame rearrangements with V and J called that TCRdb kept. Clones are partly lost; checked studies trace under half to an unresolved V gene and leave the rest unexplained. Present in this sample are some 74,000 clones, around 90% of which were seen just once. Around 2.8% of the sample rests with the top ten. The TCR sequence derives from a man between 25 and 39 years old. Material: peripheral blood mononuclear cells (PBMCs).

The nucleotides read TGTGCCAGCAGTGAAGGGACTAACTACGAGCAGTACTTC. Translated, this is CASSEGTNYEQYF. The chain was built from TRBV6-1 and TRBJ2-7, with TRBD2 as a weak D call on 6 bases. CDR1 and CDR2 were assigned from the germline V gene as MNHNS and SASEGT. V is reduced by 1 base and J by 3 bases, leaving a spacing of 7 bases between them. Spanning cysteine to phenylalanine, the CDR3 consists of 13 amino acids. The read is trimmed to its CDR3 DNA, 39 bases read in frame from base 1.